This T cell receptor beta chain was observed in a study of CD8 T cells in Susac syndrome. Random hexamers were used to reverse transcribe an amount of roughly 0.45 to 1 ug RNA. MiXCR, applied by TCRdb to the immunoSEQ multiplex PCR reads, yields one record per CDR3 protein. The repertoire consists of fewer than 300,000 distinct CDR3 sequences, with roughly 81% occurring once and the leading ten covering approximately 0.11%. V lost 1 base, J lost 6 bases, and 3 bases stayed unmatched. Germline lookup yields CDR1 SGHVS and CDR2 FNYEAQ. The CDR3 covers 14 residues. From blood CD8+ and CD4+ T cells, TCR beta sequences were generated.

The specimen sequenced was CD8+ T cells from PBMCs. This sequence was found in a human donor with multiple sclerosis. The chain couples TRBV7-6 to TRBJ2-7; 10 bases map to TRBD1. CDR3 DNA sequence: TGTGCCAGCAGCTTAGAGGGACAGGGGCTCGAGCAGTACTTC. It specifies CASSLEGQGLEQYF.